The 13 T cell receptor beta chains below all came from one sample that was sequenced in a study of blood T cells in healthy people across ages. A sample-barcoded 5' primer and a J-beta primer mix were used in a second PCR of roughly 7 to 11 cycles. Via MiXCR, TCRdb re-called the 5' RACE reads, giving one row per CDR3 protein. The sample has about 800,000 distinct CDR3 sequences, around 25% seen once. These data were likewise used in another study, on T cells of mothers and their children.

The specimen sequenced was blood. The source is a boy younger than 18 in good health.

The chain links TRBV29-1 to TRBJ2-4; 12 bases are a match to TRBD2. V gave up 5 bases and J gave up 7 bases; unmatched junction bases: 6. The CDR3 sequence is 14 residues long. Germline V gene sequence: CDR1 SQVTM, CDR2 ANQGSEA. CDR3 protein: CSVLASGRANIQYF. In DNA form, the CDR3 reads TGCAGCGTTCTGGCTAGCGGGAGGGCCAACATTCAGTACTTC.

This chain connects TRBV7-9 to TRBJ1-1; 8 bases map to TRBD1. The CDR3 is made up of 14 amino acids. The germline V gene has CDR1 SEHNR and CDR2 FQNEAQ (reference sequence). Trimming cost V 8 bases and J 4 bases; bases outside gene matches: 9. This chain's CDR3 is CASGIQGAPTEAFF. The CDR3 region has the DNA TGTGCCAGCGGCATCCAGGGGGCTCCCACTGAAGCTTTCTTT.

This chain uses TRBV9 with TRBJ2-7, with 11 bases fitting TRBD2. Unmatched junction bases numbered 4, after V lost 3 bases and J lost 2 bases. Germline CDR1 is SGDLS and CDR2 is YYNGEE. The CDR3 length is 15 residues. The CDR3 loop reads CASSGGTSGPYEQYF. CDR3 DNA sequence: TGTGCCAGCAGCGGCGGGACTAGCGGTCCCTACGAGCAGTACTTC. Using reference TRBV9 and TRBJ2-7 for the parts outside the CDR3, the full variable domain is DSGVTQTPKHLITATGQRVTLRCSPRSGDLSVYWYQQSLDQGLQFLIQYYNGEERAKGNILERFSAQQFPDLHSELNLSSLELGDSALYFCASSGGTSGPYEQYFGPGTRLTVT.

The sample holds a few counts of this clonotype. The CDR3 coding sequence is TGTGCCAGCAGCTCCATAGGGAGACAGGCCGCCTACAATGAGCAGTTCTTC. This codes for CASSSIGRQAAYNEQFF. The chain joins TRBV7-8 to TRBJ2-1; TRBD1 might be the D (6 bases). The CDR3 runs to 17 residues. CDR1 is SGHVS and CDR2 is FQNEAQ in the germline V gene. The ends were cut back, 4 bases at V and 2 bases at J, with 18 bases in the middle.

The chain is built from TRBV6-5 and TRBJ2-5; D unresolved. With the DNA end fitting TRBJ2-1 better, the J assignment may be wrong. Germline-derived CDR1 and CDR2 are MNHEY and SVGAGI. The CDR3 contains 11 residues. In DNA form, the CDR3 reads TGTGCCAGCAGGAACGGCGATGAGCAGTTCTTC. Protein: CASRNGDEQFF.

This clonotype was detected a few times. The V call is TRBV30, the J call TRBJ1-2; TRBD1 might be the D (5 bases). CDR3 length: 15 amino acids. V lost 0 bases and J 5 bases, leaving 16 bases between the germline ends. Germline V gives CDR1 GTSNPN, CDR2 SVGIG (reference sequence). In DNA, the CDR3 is TGTGCCTGGAGTGTTTTAGGGGCGTTTGGGTATGGCTACACCTTC. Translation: CAWSVLGAFGYGYTF. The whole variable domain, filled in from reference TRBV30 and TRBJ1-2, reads SQTIHQWPATLVQPVGSPLSLECTVEGTSNPNLYWYRQAAGRGLQLLFYSVGIGQISSEVPQNLSASRPQDRQFILSSKKLLLSDSGFYLCAWSVLGAFGYGYTFGSGTRLTVV.

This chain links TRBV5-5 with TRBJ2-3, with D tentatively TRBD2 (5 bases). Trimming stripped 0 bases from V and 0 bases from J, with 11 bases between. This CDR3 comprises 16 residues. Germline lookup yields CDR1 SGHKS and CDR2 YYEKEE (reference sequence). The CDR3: CASSLGGRWSTDTQYF. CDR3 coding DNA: TGTGCCAGCAGCTTGGGCGGGCGCTGGAGCACAGATACGCAGTATTTT.

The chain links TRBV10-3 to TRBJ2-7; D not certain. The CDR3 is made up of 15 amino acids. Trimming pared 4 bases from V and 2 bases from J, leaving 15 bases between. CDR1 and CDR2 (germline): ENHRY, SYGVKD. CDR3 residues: CAISVTWSEAYEQYF. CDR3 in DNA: TGTGCCATCAGTGTTACCTGGAGCGAGGCCTACGAGCAGTACTTC.

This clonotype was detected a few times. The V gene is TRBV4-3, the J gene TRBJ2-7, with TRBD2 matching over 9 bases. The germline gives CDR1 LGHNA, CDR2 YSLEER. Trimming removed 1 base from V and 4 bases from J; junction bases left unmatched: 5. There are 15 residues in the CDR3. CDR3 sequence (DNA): TGCGCCAGCAGCCAAGGGATTAGCGGGAGTTACGAGCAGTACTTC. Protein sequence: CASSQGISGSYEQYF.

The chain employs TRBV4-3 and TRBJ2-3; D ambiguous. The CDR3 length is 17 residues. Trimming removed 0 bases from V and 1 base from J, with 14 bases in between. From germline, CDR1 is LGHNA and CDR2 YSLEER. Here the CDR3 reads CASSQDLSPYRTDTQYF. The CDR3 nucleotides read TGCGCCAGCAGCCAAGATCTATCTCCGTACCGCACAGATACGCAGTATTTT.

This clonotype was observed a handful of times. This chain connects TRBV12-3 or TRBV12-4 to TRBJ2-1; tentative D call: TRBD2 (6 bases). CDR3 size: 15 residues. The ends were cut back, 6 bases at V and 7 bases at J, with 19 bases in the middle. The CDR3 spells CASRFPAGTINEQFF. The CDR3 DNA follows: TGTGCCAGCAGATTTCCAGCGGGTACAATAAATGAGCAGTTCTTC.

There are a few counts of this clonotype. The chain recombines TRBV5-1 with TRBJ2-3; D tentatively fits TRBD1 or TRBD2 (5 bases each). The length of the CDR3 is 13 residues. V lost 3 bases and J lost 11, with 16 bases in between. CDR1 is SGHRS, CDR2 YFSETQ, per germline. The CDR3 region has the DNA TGCGCCAGCAGCTCCCGGGACCCCCAGGGGCAGTATTTT. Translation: CASSSRDPQGQYF.

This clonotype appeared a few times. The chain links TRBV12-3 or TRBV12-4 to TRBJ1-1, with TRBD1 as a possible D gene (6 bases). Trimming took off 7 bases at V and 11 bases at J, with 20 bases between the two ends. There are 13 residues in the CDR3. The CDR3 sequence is CASTGALPFRAFF. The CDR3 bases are TGTGCCAGCACGGGGGCGCTACCTTTTCGGGCTTTCTTT.